Listed here are 11 T cell receptor beta chains from one sample, sequenced in a study of T cells in localized non-small cell lung cancer. Method: immunoSEQ multiplex PCR; TCRdb's copy keeps in-frame clones and lacks some. The data contain nearly 35,000 clones, 88% of them seen just once; the ten biggest clones take up 4.2%. The sequences come from peripheral blood, collected before any cancer treatment. The receptors originated from a woman aged 40-69 years with stage I lung adenocarcinoma.

This clone has just a few counts. This sequence joins TRBV7-9 and TRBJ2-5, with D perhaps TRBD1 (5 bases). This CDR3 spans 14 amino acids. Looked up from germline, CDR1 is SEHNR and CDR2 is FQNEAQ (reference sequence). Trimming shortened V by 8 bases and J by 4 bases, and 17 bases separated the two germline ends. In DNA, the CDR3 is TGTGCCAGCTCAGACAGTCTTGGCCTAGAGACCCAGTACTTC. This codes for CASSDSLGLETQYF.

This sequence joins TRBV10-1 and TRBJ2-1, with TRBD1 as a possible D gene (5 bases). V was clipped by 5 bases and J by 0 bases, with 14 bases between them. The CDR3 runs 16 residues. The germline gives CDR1 WNHNN, CDR2 SYGVQD (reference sequence). DNA for the CDR3: TGCGCCAGCAGTCCCCAGGGTTCCAGCTCCTACAATGAGCAGTTCTTC. Protein sequence: CASSPQGSSSYNEQFF.

The V and J genes are TRBV7-3 and TRBJ1-6, with 8 bases that match TRBD1. CDR3 size: 16 residues. Germline V gene lookup returns CDR1 SGHTA and CDR2 FQGTGA. The ends lost 4 bases at V and 6 bases at J; junction bases unmatched: 8. CDR3 residues: CASSSLGQGINSPLHF. Written as DNA, the CDR3 is TGTGCCAGCAGCTCCCTAGGACAGGGAATTAATTCACCCCTCCACTTT.

The J gene is TRBJ2-7, the V gene TRBV7-3; 10 nucleotides line up with TRBD1. CDR1 is SGHTA and CDR2 is FQGTGA in the germline V gene. The J segment lost 6 bases and the V segment lost 2 bases, leaving 13 bases of the junction unmatched. The CDR3 extends over 17 amino acids. CDR3: CASSLLPMGTGESEQYF. The CDR3 DNA reads as TGTGCCAGCAGCTTATTACCCATGGGGACAGGGGAATCCGAGCAGTACTTC.

For the CDR3, the DNA is TGTGCCATCAGTGAGCAGGGGGCTATAACCGGGGAGCTGTTTTTT. Translating gives CAISEQGAITGELFF. This chain joins TRBV10-3 and TRBJ2-2; 8 bases are a match to TRBD1. J gave up 5 bases and V 2 bases, and 4 bases lay outside the gene matches. The CDR3 length is 15 residues. CDR1 ENHRY and CDR2 SYGVKD come from the germline V gene.

The chain employs TRBV7-3 and TRBJ2-2, with 7 bases lining up with TRBD1. With V trimmed by 5 bases and J by 3 bases, 15 bases remained unmatched. This CDR3 region has 18 residues. Per the germline V gene, CDR1 is SGHTA and CDR2 is FQGTGA. CDR3 nucleotides: TGTGCCAGCAGCCTCCGATATAAAACTCAGGGGGACACCGGGGAGCTGTTTTTT. Translation: CASSLRYKTQGDTGELFF.

The rearrangement uses TRBV5-6 and TRBJ1-1; 9 bases are shared with TRBD1. J lost 7 bases, V lost 0 bases, and 10 bases had no gene match. CDR1 is SGHDT and CDR2 is YYEEEE in the germline V gene. This CDR3 comprises 16 residues. CDR3 coding DNA: TGTGCCAGCAGCTTGGTGGCCGGGACAGGGAGAGGTGAAGCTTTCTTT. Protein product: CASSLVAGTGRGEAFF.

A single count supports this clone. The genes are TRBV9 and TRBJ1-6; the D is unclear. The CDR3 covers 14 residues. Trimming took off 0 bases at V and 7 bases at J, with 8 bases between the two ends. Per the germline V gene, CDR1 is SGDLS and CDR2 is YYNGEE. The CDR3 nucleotides are TGTGCCAGCAGCGTAGCAGGACCAAATTCACCCCTCCACTTT. Translated: CASSVAGPNSPLHF. Full variable domain (remainder filled in from reference TRBV9 and TRBJ1-6): DSGVTQTPKHLITATGQRVTLRCSPRSGDLSVYWYQQSLDQGLQFLIQYYNGEERAKGNILERFSAQQFPDLHSELNLSSLELGDSALYFCASSVAGPNSPLHFGNGTRLTVT.

V usage is TRBV5-1 and J usage is TRBJ2-5; 8 nucleotides line up with TRBD2. The trim removed 2 bases at V and 6 bases at J, leaving 3 bases unmatched. Germline values: CDR1 SGHRS, CDR2 YFSETQ. The CDR3 extends over 13 amino acids. Here the CDR3 DNA reads TGCGCCAGCAGCTTCGGGGGGGATCAGACCCAGTACTTC. Translated, it gives CASSFGGDQTQYF.

The chain carries TRBV7-3 and TRBJ2-1; the match to TRBD1 covers 7 bases. In germline, CDR1 is SGHTA, CDR2 FQGTGA. CDR3 length equals 14 residues. V lost 5 bases to trimming and J lost 5 bases; unmatched junction nucleotides: 6. The CDR3 nucleotides read TGTGCCAGCAGCCCCGGACAGGCGAACAATGAGCAGTTCTTC. Its protein is CASSPGQANNEQFF.

The rearrangement links TRBV5-4 to TRBJ1-2; the match to TRBD1 covers 7 bases. V lost 4 bases to trimming and J lost 4 bases; unmatched junction nucleotides: 7. The CDR3 is 14 residues long. Per germline, CDR1 SGHNT and CDR2 YYREEE (reference sequence). The chain's CDR3 is CASSPDRNPYGYTF. CDR3 DNA: TGTGCCAGCAGCCCGGACAGGAACCCCTATGGCTACACCTTC. Full variable domain (outside the CDR3, taken from reference TRBV5-4 and TRBJ1-2): ETGVTQSPTHLIKTRGQQVTLRCSSQSGHNTVSWYQQALGQGPQFIFQYYREEENGRGNFPPRFSGLQFPNYSSELNVNALELDDSALYLCASSPDRNPYGYTFGSGTRLTVV.